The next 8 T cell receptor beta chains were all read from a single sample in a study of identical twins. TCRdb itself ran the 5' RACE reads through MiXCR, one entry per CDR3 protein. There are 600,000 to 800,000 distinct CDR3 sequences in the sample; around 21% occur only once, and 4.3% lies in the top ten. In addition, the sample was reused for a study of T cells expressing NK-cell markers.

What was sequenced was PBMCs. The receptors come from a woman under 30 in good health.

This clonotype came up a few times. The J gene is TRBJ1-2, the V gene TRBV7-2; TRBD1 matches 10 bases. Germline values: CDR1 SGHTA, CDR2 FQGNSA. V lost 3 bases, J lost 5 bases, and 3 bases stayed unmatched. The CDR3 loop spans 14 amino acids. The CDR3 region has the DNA TGTGCCAGCAGCTTCGGGACAGGGGCTTATGGCTACACCTTC. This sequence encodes CASSFGTGAYGYTF.

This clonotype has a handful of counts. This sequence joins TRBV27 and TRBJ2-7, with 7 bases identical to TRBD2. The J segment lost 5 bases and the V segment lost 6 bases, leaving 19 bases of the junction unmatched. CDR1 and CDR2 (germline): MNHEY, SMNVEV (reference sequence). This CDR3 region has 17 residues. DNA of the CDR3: TGTGCCAGCAGCGACGTGGAGAAGCGGGGACCTCGCGACGAGCAGTACTTC. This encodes CASSDVEKRGPRDEQYF.

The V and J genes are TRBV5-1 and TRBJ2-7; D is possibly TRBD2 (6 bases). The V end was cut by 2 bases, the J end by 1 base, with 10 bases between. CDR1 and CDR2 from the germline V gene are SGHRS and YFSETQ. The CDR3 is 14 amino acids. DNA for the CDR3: TGCGCCAGCAGCTTTAAAAGCGGGTCCTACGAGCAGTACTTC. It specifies CASSFKSGSYEQYF.

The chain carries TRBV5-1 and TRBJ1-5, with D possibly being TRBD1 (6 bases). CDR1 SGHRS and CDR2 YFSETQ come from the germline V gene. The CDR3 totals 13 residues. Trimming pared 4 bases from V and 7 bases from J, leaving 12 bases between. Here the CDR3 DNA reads TGCGCCAGCAGCGTGGGAGGGGGGCAGCCCCAGCATTTT. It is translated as CASSVGGGQPQHF.

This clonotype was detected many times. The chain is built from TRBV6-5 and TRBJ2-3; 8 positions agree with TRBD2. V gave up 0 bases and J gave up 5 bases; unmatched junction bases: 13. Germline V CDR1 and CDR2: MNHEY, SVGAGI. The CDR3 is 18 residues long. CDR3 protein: CASSYSILTSGPRDTQYF. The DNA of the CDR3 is TGTGCCAGCAGTTACTCGATTCTAACTAGCGGTCCCCGAGATACGCAGTATTTT.

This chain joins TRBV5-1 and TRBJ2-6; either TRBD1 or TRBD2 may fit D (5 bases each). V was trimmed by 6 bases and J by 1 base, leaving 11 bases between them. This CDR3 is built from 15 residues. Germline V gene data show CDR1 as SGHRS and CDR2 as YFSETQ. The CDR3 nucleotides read TGCGCCAGCAAGGAAGAGGGGTCTGGGGCCAACGTCCTGACTTTC. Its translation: CASKEEGSGANVLTF.

CDR3 nucleotide sequence: TGCAGCGTTGTTTCAGGGTTGGTCGGCAATGAGCAGTTCTTC. It encodes CSVVSGLVGNEQFF. The V and J genes are TRBV29-1 and TRBJ2-1; possible D gene TRBD1, 5 bases. This CDR3 is 14 amino acids long. V was shortened by 4 bases and J by 6 bases, with 16 bases between the two germline ends. Per germline, CDR1 SQVTM and CDR2 ANQGSEA.

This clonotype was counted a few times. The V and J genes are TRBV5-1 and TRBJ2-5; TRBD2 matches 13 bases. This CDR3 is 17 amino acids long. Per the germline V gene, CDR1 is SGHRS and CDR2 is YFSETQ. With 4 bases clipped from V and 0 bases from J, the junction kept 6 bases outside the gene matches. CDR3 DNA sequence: TGCGCCAGCAGCCTAGGACTAGCGGGGGTGTACCAAGAGACCCAGTACTTC. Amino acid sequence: CASSLGLAGVYQETQYF. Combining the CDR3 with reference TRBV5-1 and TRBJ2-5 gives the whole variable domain KAGVTQTPRYLIKTRGQQVTLSCSPISGHRSVSWYQQTPGQGLQFLFEYFSETQRNKGNFPGRFSGRQFSNSRSEMNVSTLELGDSALYLCASSLGLAGVYQETQYFGPGTRLLVL.